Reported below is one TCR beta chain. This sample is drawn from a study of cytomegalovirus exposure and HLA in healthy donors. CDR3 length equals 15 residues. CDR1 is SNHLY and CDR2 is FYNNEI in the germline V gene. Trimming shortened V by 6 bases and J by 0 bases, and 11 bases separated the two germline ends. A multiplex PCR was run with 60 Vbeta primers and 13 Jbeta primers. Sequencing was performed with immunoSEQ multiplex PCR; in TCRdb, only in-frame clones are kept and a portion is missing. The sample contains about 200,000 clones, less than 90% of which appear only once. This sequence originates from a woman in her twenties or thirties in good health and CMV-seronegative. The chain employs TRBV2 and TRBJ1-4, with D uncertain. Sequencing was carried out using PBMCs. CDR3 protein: CASRGGSATNEKLFF. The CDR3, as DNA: TGTGCCAGCAGGGGCGGGTCAGCAACTAATGAAAAACTGTTTTTT.